A selection of T cell receptor beta chains follows, all from one sample in a study of blood T cell repertoires in COVID-19. TCRdb keeps only in-frame clones here, not all; method: immunoSEQ multiplex PCR. This sample yields about 64,000 clones, of which 80% to 85% are seen a single time; around 13% belongs to the top ten. Sequences were obtained from peripheral blood. These receptors were obtained from a human donor in a cohort sampled during active COVID-19. The CDR3 runs from the conserved cysteine through the conserved F or W.

TRBV6-2/TRBV6-3	TRBJ2-6	16	CASSYRQFSGANVLTF
TRBV28	TRBJ2-1	11	CASSQRTEQFF
TRBV5-1	TRBJ1-5	14	CASSPDRRNQPQHF
TRBV7-2	TRBJ2-1	15	CASSSGVTPYNEQFF
TRBV7-9	TRBJ2-7	16	CASSPPWGDGAYEQYF
TRBV6-5	TRBJ2-3	15	CASSLDRGPTDTQYF
TRBV7-9	TRBJ2-3	15	CASSPRGLTTDTQYF
TRBV10-3	TRBJ1-5	15	CAISEDRGGNQPQHF
TRBV14	TRBJ2-1	15	CASSQTGGPWNEQFF
TRBV18	TRBJ2-5	13	CASSPRAEETQYF
TRBV4-1	TRBJ1-2	14	CASSQFRDNYGYTF
TRBV12-5	TRBJ2-3	13	CASGLPRMDTQYF
TRBV27	TRBJ1-6	16	CASIQTGAFGNSPLHF
TRBV12-3/TRBV12-4	TRBJ1-6	12	CASTPGYSPLHF
TRBV18	TRBJ2-3	13	CASSREPIDTQYF
TRBV10-3	TRBJ2-7	18	CAISEPGEGRGGEYEQYF